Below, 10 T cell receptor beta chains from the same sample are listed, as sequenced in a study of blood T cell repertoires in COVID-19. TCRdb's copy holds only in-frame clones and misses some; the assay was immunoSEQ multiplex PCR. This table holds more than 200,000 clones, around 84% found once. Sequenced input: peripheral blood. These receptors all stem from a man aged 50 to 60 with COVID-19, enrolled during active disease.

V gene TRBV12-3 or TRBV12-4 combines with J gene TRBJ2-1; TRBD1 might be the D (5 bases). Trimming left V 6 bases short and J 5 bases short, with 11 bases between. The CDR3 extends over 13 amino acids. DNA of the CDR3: TGTGCCAGCAGCTCGAGACAGAACAATGAGCAGTTCTTC. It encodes CASSSRQNNEQFF.

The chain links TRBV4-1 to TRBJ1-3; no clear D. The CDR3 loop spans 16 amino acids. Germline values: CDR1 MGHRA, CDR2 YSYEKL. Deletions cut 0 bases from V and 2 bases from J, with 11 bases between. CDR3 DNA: TGCGCCAGCAGCCAAGATCCCACGACAACTGGAAACACCATATATTTT. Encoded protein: CASSQDPTTTGNTIYF.

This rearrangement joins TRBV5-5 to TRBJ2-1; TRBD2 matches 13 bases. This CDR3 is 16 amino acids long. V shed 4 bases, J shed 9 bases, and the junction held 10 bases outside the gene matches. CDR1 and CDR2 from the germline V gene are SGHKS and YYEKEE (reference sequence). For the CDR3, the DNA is TGTGCCAGCAGCCCTATTGGGACTAGCGGGACAGGTGAGCAGTTCTTC. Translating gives CASSPIGTSGTGEQFF.

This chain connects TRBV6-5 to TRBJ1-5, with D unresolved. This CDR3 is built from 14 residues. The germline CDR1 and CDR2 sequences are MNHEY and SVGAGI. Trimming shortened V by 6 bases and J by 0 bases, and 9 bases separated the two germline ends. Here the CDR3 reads CASRAGDSNQPQHF. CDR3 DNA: TGTGCCAGCAGGGCAGGCGATAGCAATCAGCCCCAGCATTTT.

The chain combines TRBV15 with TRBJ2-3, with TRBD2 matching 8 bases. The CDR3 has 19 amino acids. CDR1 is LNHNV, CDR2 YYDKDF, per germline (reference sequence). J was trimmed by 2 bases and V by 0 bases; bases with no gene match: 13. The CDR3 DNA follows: TGTGCCACCAGCAGAGATCGATACTCCGGGAGGGCCTCCACAGATACGCAGTATTTT. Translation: CATSRDRYSGRASTDTQYF.

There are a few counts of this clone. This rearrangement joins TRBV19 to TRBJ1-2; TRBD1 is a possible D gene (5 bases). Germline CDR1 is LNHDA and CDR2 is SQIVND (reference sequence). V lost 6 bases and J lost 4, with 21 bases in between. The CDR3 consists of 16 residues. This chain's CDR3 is CASSLKGEGFFYGYTF. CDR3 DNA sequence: TGTGCCAGTAGCTTGAAAGGGGAGGGCTTTTTCTATGGCTACACCTTC.

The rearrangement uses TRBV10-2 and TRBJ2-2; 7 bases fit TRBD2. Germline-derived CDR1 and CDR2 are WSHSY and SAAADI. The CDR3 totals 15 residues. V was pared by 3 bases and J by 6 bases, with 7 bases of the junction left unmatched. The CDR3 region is CASSDAGAKAGELFF. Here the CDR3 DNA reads TGCGCCAGCAGTGATGCGGGAGCGAAAGCCGGGGAGCTGTTTTTT.

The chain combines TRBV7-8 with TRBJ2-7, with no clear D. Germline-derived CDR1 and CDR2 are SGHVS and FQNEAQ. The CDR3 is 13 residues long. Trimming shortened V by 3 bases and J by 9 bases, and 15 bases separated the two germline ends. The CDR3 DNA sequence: TGTGCCAGCAGCTTGTGGCCTCAGAATGGGCAGTACTTC. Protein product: CASSLWPQNGQYF. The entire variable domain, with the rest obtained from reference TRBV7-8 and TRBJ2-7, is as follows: GAGVSQSPRYKVAKRGQDVALRCDPISGHVSLFWYQQALGQGPEFLTYFQNEAQLDKSGLPSDRFFAERPEGSVSTLKIQRTQQEDSAVYLCASSLWPQNGQYFGPGTRLTVT.

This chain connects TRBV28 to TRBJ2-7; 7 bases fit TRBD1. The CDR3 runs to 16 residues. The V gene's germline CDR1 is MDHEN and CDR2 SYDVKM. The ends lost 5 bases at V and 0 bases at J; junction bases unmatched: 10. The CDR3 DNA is TGTGCCAGCAGTGCGACCGGGACAGCTTTCTCCTACGAGCAGTACTTC. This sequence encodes CASSATGTAFSYEQYF.

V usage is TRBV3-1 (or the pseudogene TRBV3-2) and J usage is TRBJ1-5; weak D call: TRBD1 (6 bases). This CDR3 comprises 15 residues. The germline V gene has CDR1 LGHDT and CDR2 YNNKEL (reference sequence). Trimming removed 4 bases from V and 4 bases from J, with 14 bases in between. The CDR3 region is CASSLQKQGNQPQHF. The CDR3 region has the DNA TGTGCCAGCAGCCTCCAAAAACAGGGTAATCAGCCCCAGCATTTT.